This T cell receptor (beta chain) was sequenced in a study of blood T cell repertoires in COVID-19. The germline gives CDR1 SEHNR, CDR2 FQNEAQ (reference sequence). V was cut by 4 bases and J by 3 bases, with 12 bases left in between. The CDR3 extends over 14 amino acids. Authors' analysis steps: The authors estimated nucleated cell counts from reference gene primer amplification. Assay used: immunoSEQ multiplex PCR; TCRdb lists only in-frame clones, some missing. That table is the source of V, J and clone size, and D and trimming were worked out from the DNA. The sample contains 50,000 to 70,000 clones, about 78% of which appear only once.

The source material was peripheral blood. The source is a man in his fifties or sixties with active or convalescent COVID-19. The V call is TRBV7-9, the J call TRBJ1-1; D not certain. CDR3 DNA sequence: TGTGCCAGCAGCTCACCCCAGGAAGACACTGAAGCTTTCTTT. Its protein product is CASSSPQEDTEAFF.